This T cell receptor beta chain was observed in a study of blood T cell repertoires in COVID-19. About the study: The United States, Italy and Spain supplied acute and convalescent COVID-19 samples. The cDNA or gDNA used as material had been derived from T cells, B-cell-depleted T cells, or PBMCs.

Per germline, CDR1 SGHAT and CDR2 FQDESV (reference sequence). V dropped 6 bases and J dropped 2 bases, with 18 bases sitting between them. The CDR3 sequence is 16 residues long. This clone was picked up one time. How the authors handled the data: Estimation of nucleated cell counts relied on the amplification of reference gene primers. Clones were sequenced by immunoSEQ multiplex PCR, and TCRdb holds only the in-frame ones, with some missing. That table is the source of V, J and clone size, and D and trimming were worked out from the DNA. The sample has 90,000 to 150,000 clones, roughly 87% seen once.

The TCR comes from a human donor in a cohort sampled during active COVID-19. Sequenced input: peripheral blood. The genes are TRBV11-1 and TRBJ2-3; unclear D gene. The CDR3: CASSLDPGPPTDTQYF. The CDR3 DNA sequence: TGTGCCAGCAGTCTGGATCCAGGCCCGCCCACAGATACGCAGTATTTT.